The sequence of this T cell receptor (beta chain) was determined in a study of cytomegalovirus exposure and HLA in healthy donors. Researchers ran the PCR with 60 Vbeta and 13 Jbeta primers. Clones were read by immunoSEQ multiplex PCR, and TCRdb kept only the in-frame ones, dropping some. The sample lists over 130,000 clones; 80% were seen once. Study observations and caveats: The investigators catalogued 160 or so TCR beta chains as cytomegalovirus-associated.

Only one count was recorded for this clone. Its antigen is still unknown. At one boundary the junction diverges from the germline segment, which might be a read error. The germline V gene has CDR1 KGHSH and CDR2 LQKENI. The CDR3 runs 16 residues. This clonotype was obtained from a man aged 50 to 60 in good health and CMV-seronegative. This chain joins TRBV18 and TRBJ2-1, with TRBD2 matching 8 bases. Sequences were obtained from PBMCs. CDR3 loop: CRTSRVAAGEYDEQFF. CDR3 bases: TGCCGCACCTCCAGGGTTGCAGCGGGAGAATATGATGAGCAGTTCTTC.